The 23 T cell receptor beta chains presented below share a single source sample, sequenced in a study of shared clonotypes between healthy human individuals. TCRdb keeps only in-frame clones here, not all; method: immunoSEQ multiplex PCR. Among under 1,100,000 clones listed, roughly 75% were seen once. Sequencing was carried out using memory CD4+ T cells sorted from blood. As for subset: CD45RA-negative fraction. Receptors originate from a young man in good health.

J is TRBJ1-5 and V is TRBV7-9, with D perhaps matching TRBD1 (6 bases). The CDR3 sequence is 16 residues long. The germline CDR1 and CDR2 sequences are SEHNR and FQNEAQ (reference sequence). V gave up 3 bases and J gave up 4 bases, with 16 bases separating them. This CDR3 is CASSFWTSGVNQPQHF. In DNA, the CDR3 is TGTGCCAGCAGCTTTTGGACCTCAGGGGTGAATCAGCCCCAGCATTTT.

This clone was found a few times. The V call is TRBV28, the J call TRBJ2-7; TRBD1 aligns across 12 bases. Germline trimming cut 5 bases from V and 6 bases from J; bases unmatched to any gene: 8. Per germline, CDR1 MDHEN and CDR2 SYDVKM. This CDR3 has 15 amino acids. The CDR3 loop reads CASSPPGQGAFEQYF. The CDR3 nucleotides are TGTGCCAGCAGTCCCCCGGGACAGGGGGCTTTCGAGCAGTACTTC. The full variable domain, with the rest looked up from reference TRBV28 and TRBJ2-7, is DVKVTQSSRYLVKRTGEKVFLECVQDMDHENMFWYRQDPGLGLRLIYFSYDVKMKEKGDIPEGYSVSREKKERFSLILESASTNQTSMYLCASSPPGQGAFEQYFGPGTRLTVT.

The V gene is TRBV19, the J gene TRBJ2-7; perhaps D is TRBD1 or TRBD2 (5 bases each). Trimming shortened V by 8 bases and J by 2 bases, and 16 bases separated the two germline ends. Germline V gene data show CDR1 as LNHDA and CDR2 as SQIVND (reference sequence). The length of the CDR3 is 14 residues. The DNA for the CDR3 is TGTGCCAGTGCCACAAGGGACGGAGCCTACGAGCAGTACTTC. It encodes CASATRDGAYEQYF.

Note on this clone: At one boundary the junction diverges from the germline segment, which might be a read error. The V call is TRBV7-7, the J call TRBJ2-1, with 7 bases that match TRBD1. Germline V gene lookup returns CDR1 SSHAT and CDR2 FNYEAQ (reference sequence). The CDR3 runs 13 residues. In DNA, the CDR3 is TGTGCTAGCAGCCTCGACAGGGATGGTGAGCAGTTCTTC. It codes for CASSLDRDGEQFF.

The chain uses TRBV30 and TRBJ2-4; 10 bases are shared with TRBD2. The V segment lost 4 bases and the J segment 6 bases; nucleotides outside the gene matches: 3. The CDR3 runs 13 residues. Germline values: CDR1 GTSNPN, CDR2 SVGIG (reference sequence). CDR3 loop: CAWTSGGINIQYF. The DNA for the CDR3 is TGTGCCTGGACTAGCGGGGGTATAAACATTCAGTACTTC.

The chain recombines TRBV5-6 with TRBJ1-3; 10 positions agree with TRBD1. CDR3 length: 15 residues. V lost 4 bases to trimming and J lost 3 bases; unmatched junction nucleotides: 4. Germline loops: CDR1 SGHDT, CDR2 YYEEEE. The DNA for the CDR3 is TGTGCCAGCAGCCTTGACAGGGGGCTTGGAAACACCATATATTTT. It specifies CASSLDRGLGNTIYF.

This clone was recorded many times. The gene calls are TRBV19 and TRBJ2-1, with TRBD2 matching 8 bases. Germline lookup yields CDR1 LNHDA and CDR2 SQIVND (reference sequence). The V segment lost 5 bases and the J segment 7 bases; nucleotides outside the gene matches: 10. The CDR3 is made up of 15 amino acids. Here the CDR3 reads CASSPGLVGVNEQFF. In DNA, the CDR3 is TGTGCCAGTAGTCCGGGACTAGTCGGTGTAAATGAGCAGTTCTTC.

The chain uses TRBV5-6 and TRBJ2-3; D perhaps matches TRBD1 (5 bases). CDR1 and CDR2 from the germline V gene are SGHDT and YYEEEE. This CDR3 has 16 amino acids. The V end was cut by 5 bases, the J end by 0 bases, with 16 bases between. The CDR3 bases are TGTGCCAGCAGTGTCGCCAGGGATTACAGCACAGATACGCAGTATTTT. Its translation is CASSVARDYSTDTQYF.

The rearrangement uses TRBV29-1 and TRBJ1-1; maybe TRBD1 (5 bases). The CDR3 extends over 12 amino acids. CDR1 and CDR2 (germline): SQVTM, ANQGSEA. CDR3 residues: CICGGADTEAFF. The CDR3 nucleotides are TGCATCTGTGGTGGGGCGGACACTGAAGCTTTCTTT.

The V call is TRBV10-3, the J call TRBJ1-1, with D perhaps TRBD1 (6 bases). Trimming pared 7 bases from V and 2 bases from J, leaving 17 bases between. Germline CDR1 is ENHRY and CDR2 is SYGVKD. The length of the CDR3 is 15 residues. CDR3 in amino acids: CAIMPDRAGNTEAFF. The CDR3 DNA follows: TGTGCCATCATGCCGGACAGAGCAGGAAACACTGAAGCTTTCTTT.

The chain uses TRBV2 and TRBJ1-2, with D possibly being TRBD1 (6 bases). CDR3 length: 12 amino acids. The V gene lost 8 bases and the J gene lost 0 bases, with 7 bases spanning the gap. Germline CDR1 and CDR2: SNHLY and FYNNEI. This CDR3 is CASQGTNYGYTF. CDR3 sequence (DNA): TGTGCCAGCCAGGGGACTAACTATGGCTACACCTTC.

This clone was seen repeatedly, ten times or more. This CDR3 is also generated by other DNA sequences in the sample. The CDR3 region is CASSQDPNSPLHF. The CDR3 nucleotides are TGCGCCAGCAGCCAAGATCCGAATTCACCCCTCCACTTT. The chain employs TRBV4-1 and TRBJ1-6; D unclear. The CDR3 totals 13 residues. V lost 0 bases and J lost 7, with 4 bases in between. Germline V CDR1 and CDR2: MGHRA, YSYEKL.

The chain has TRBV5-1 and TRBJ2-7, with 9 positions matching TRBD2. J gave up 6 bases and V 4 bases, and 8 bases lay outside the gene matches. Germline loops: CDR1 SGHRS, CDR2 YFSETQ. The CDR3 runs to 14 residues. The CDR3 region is CASSASSGTLEQYF. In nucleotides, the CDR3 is TGCGCCAGCAGCGCTTCTAGCGGGACTCTCGAGCAGTACTTC.

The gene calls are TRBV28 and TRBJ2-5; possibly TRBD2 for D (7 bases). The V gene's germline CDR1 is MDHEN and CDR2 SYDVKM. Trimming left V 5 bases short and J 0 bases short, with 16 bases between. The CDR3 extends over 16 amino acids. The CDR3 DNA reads TGTGCCAGCAGTCCACGGGGGGCCCTGTACCAAGAGACCCAGTACTTC. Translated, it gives CASSPRGALYQETQYF.

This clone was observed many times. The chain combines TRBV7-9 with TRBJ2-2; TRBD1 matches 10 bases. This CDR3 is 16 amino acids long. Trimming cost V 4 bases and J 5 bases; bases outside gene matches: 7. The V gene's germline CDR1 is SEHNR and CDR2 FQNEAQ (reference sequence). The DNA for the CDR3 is TGTGCCAGCAGCTCCCCACGGACAGGGGGAACCGGGGAGCTGTTTTTT. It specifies CASSSPRTGGTGELFF.

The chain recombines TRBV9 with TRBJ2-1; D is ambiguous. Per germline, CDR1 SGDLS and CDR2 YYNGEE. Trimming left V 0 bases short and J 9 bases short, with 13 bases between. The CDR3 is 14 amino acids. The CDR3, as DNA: TGTGCCAGCAGCGTAGGGGAAGCGATAAGTGAGCAGTTCTTC. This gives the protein CASSVGEAISEQFF.

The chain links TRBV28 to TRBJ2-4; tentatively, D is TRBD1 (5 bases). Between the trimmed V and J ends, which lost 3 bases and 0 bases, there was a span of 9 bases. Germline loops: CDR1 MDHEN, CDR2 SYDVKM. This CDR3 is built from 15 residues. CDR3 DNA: TGTGCCAGCAGTTTGAAGACAGTAGCCAAAAACATTCAGTACTTC. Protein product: CASSLKTVAKNIQYF.

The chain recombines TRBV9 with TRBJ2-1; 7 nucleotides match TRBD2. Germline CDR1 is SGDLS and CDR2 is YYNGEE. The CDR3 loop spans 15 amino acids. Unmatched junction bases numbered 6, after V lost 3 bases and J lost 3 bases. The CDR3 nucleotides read TGTGCCAGCAGCGCTCCTAGCGGTATCTACAATGAGCAGTTCTTC. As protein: CASSAPSGIYNEQFF.

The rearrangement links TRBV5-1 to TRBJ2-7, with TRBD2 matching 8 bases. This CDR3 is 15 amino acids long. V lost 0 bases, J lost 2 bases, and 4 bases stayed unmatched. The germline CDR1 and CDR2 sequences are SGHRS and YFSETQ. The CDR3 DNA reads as TGCGCCAGCAGCTTGGGTGCGGGAGGTACCTACGAGCAGTACTTC. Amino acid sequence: CASSLGAGGTYEQYF. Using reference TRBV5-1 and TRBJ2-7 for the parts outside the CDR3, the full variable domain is KAGVTQTPRYLIKTRGQQVTLSCSPISGHRSVSWYQQTPGQGLQFLFEYFSETQRNKGNFPGRFSGRQFSNSRSEMNVSTLELGDSALYLCASSLGAGGTYEQYFGPGTRLTVT.

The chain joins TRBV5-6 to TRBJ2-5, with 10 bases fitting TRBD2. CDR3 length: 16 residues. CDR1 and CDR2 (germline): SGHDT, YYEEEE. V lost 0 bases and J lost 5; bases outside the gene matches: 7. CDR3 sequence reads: CASSLASGSVRETQYF. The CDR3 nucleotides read TGTGCCAGCAGCTTGGCTAGCGGGAGTGTCAGGGAGACCCAGTACTTC.

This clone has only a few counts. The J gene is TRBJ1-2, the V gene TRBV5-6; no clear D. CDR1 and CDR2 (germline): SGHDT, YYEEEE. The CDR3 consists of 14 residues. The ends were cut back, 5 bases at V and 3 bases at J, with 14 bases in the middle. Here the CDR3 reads CASSSDLGDYGYTF. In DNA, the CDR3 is TGTGCCAGCAGTAGTGACCTTGGGGACTATGGCTACACCTTC. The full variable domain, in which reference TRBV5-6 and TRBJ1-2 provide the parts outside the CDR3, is DAGVTQSPTHLIKTRGQQVTLRCSPKSGHDTVSWYQQALGQGPQFIFQYYEEEERQRGNFPDRFSGHQFPNYSSELNVNALLLGDSALYLCASSSDLGDYGYTFGSGTRLTVV.

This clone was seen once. This CDR3 is CAWSIQREGTQYF. DNA for the CDR3: TGTGCCTGGAGTATCCAGCGGGAAGGGACCCAGTACTTC. The chain carries TRBV30 and TRBJ2-5, with 7 bases lining up with TRBD2. This CDR3 region has 13 residues. Looked up from germline, CDR1 is GTSNPN and CDR2 is SVGIG (reference sequence). V gave up 2 bases and J gave up 7 bases; unmatched junction bases: 7.

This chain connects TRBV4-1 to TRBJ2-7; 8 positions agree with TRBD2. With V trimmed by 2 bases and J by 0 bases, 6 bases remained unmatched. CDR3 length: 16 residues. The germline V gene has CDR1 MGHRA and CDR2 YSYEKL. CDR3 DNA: TGCGCCAGCAGCCAATCTCCGGGAGGGAACTCCTACGAGCAGTACTTC. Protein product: CASSQSPGGNSYEQYF.